This TCR beta chain was obtained from a study of blood T cell repertoires in COVID-19. As originally analysed: Nucleated cell number was recorded as an estimate derived from reference gene primer amplification. The data were produced by immunoSEQ multiplex PCR, yet TCRdb's version contains in-frame clones alone and is incomplete. The V and J calls and clone size are taken from that table; D and trimming were inferred from the DNA. This table has roughly 70,000 clones, roughly 90% appearing once. V dropped 5 bases and J dropped 0 bases, with 17 bases sitting between them. In germline, CDR1 is LNHDA, CDR2 SQIVND (reference sequence). CDR3 length: 17 residues.

Specimen: peripheral blood. The chain has TRBV19 and TRBJ1-5; a weak D match, TRBD1 (5 bases). The TCR originated in a man between 50 and 59 years old with acute or convalescent COVID-19. The CDR3 sequence is CASSWTRQLYSNQPQHF. As DNA, the CDR3 is TGTGCCAGTAGTTGGACACGACAGCTATATAGCAATCAGCCCCAGCATTTT.